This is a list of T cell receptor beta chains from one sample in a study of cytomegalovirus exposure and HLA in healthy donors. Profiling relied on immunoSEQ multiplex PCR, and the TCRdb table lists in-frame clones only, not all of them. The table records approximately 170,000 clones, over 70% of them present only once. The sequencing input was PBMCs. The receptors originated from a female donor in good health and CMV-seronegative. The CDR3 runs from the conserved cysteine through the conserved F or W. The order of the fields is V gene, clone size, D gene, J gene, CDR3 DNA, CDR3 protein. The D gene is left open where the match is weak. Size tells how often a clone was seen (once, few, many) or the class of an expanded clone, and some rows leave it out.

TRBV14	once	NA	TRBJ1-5	TGTGCCAGCAGCCAAGGGCGCAATCAGCCCCAGCATTTT	CASSQGRNQPQHF
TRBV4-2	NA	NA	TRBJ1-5	TGTGCCAGCAGCCAAGTACCGGGGGGCGGTCAGCCCCAGCATTTT	CASSQVPGGGQPQHF
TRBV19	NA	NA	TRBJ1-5	TGTGCCAGTAGTATTCATCGCGGGGCCGGTGGTCAACGGCCCCAGCATTTT	CASSIHRGAGGQRPQHF
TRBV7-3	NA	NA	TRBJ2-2	TGTGCCAGCAGCTTTGGACTGAGCACCGGGGAGCTGTTTTTT	CASSFGLSTGELFF
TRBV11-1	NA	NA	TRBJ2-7	TGTGCCAGCAGCCCCCCGGACAGAGGAGAGCAGTACTTC	CASSPPDRGEQYF
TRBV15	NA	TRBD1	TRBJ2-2	TGTGCCACCAGCAGAACCCTTAGCCTGACAGGGACGAACACCGGGGAGCTGTTTTTT	CATSRTLSLTGTNTGELFF
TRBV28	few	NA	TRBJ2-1	TGTGCCAGCAGGCCGGAGGGGGGGACCAATGAGCAGTTCTTC	CASRPEGGTNEQFF
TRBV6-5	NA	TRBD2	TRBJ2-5	TGTGCCAGCAGTTACGGGCAGGGAGGGGAGACCCAGTACTTC	CASSYGQGGETQYF
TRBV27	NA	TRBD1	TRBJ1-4	TGTGCCAGCAGTTTAGGGGACAGTACCGTGAGTAAACTGTTTTTT	CASSLGDSTVSKLFF
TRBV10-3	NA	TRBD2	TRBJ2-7	TGTGCCATCAGTGAAGGGTTTTGGACTAGCGGAGGGAGCTCCTACGAGCAGTACTTC	CAISEGFWTSGGSSYEQYF
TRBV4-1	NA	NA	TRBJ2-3	TGCGCCACCCGACAGATTTCCACAGATACGCAGTATTTT	CATRQISTDTQYF
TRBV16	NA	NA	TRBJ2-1	TGTGCCAGCAGCCAATACGGTGTTAATGAGCAGTTCTTC	CASSQYGVNEQFF
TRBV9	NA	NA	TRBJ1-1	TGTGCCAGCAGCGTTCTTATGAACACTGAAGCTTTCTTT	CASSVLMNTEAFF
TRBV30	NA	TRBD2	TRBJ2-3	TGTGCCTGGCTAGCGGGGGGGTCGCTAGATACGCAGTATTTT	CAWLAGGSLDTQYF
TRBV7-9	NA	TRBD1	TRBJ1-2	TGTGCCAGCAGCTTCCAGGGGGCGCTGACTGGCTACACCTTC	CASSFQGALTGYTF
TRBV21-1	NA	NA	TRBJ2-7	TGTGCCAGCAGCAATACTGAGCAAACCTGCGTTAACGAGCAGTACTTC	CASSNTEQTCVNEQYF
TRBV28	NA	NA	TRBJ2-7	TGTGCCAGCAGAGTTCGGACAGTAAGCCACGAGCAGTACTTC	CASRVRTVSHEQYF
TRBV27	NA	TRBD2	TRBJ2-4	TGTGCCAGCAGTTTTAGCGGGGTAAACATTCAGTACTTC	CASSFSGVNIQYF
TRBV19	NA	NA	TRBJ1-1	TGTGCCGCCAGACGCGGGTCTAACACTGAAGCTTTCTTT	CAARRGSNTEAFF
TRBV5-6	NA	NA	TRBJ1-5	TGTGCCAGCAGCCTCAGCGGGGGGCTCAATCAGCCCCAGCATTTT	CASSLSGGLNQPQHF
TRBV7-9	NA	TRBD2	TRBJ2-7	TGTGCCAGCAGCTTAGATGGGTACGCGGGAGGGATCTACGAGCAGTACTTC	CASSLDGYAGGIYEQYF
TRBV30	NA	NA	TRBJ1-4	TGTGCCTGGAGTACGGGGGGAGTTTCGGAAAAACTGTTTTTT	CAWSTGGVSEKLFF
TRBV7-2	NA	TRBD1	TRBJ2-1	TGTGCCAGCAGCCGAGAGCGGACAGGGGACAATGAGCAGTTCTTC	CASSRERTGDNEQFF
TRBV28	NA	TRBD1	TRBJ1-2	TGTGCCAGCAGTCCCCACCAACAGGGGAGCGATGGCTACACCTTC	CASSPHQQGSDGYTF
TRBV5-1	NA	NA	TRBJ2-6	TGCGCCAGCAGCTTGGCCCTCCTGGGGGCAACTGGGGCCAACGTCCTGACTTTC	CASSLALLGATGANVLTF
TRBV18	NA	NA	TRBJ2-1	TGTGCCAGCTCACCCATACTCTGGCGACGGGGCAATGAGCAGTTCTTC	CASSPILWRRGNEQFF
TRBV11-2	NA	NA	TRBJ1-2	TGTGCCAGCAGCTTAGAAGGAACAGGGTATGGCTACACCTTC	CASSLEGTGYGYTF
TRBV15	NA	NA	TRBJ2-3	TGTGCCACCAGCAGAGGGACCGCAGGGGATACGCAGTATTTT	CATSRGTAGDTQYF
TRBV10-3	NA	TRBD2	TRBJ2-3	TGTGCCATCAGTGCGGATCTAGCGGGAGCTTTTAATACGCAGTATTTT	CAISADLAGAFNTQYF
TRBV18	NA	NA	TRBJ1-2	TGTGCCAGCTCTACCACGGGGGGCACCTATGGCTACACCTTC	CASSTTGGTYGYTF
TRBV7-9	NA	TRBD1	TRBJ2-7	TGTGCCAGCAGTAGGGACAGTGGAGAGCAGTACTTC	CASSRDSGEQYF
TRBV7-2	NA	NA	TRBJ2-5	TGTGCCAGCAGCTTAGGCAACAAAGAGACCCAGTACTTC	CASSLGNKETQYF
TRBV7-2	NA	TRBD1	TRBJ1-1	TGTGCCAGCAGCACGAACGTACAGGGGAGGGAAGCTTTCTTT	CASSTNVQGREAFF
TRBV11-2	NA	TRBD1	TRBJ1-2	TGTGCCAGCAGCTTCAGGGGGACCTATGGCTACACCTTC	CASSFRGTYGYTF
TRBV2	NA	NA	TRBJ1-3	TGTGCCAGCAGCGGGGACGGACTAAGTGGAAACACCATATATTTT	CASSGDGLSGNTIYF
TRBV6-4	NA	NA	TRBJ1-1	TGTGCCAGCAGTACCCGCAGGGTCGGGAACACTGAAGCTTTCTTT	CASSTRRVGNTEAFF
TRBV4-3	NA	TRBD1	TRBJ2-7	TGCGCCAGCAGCCAAGCAGGGGGCTTAGGTTTGTCCTACGAGCAGTACTTC	CASSQAGGLGLSYEQYF
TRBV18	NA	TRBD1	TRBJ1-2	TGTGCCAGCTGGCCGACAGGGGCTAAGGCTGGCTACACCTTC	CASWPTGAKAGYTF
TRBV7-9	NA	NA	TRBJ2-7	TGTGCCAGCAGCTCAGAGGGACACCTAGTGAATCACTTC	CASSSEGHLVNHF
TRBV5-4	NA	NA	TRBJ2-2	TGTGCCAGCAGCTCGGCGGACTTAACCGGGGAGCTGTTTTTT	CASSSADLTGELFF
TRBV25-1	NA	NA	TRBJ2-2	TGTGCCAGCAGTGAGTCACGAGTCGGGGAGCTGTTTTTT	CASSESRVGELFF
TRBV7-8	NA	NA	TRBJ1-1	TGTGCCAGCAGCACAGGTAGTCGGGTGAACACTGAAGCTTTCTTT	CASSTGSRVNTEAFF
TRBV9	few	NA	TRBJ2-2	TGTGCCAGCAGCCACAGGAACACCGGGGAGCTGTTTTTT	CASSHRNTGELFF
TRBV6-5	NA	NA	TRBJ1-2	TGTGCCAGCAGTTACAACCAGGGCCGGAACAGCTATGGCTACACCTTC	CASSYNQGRNSYGYTF
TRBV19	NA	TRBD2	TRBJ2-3	TGTGCCAGTAGTAAAATAGCGGGGTTACCCACAGATACGCAGTATTTT	CASSKIAGLPTDTQYF
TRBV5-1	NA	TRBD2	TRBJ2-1	TGCGCCAGCAGCTTGACTAGCGGGGCCTCCTACAATGAGCAGTTCTTC	CASSLTSGASYNEQFF